One T cell receptor beta chain is described in this entry. The antigen is unknown. Unique molecular identifiers were present in the TCR beta cDNA libraries. TCRdb reprocessed the PCR reads with MiXCR, giving one entry per CDR3 protein. The sample yields approximately 570,000 distinct CDR3 sequences, around 47% seen once. These data belong to a study of post-analysis software for immune sequencing data. Study conclusions and caveats: Compared with controls, patients had more of roughly five TRBV segments, including TRBV5-6, TRBV5-1 and TRBV20-1. Patients with multiple sclerosis recorded significantly lower normalized Chao1 diversity than controls, the study found.

The CDR3 contains 18 residues. CDR1 and CDR2 (germline): SGHAT, FQNNGV. Trimming took 4 bases from V and 4 from J; bases not matched to a gene: 14. Sequencing was performed on blood. The rearrangement uses TRBV11-2 and TRBJ2-3, with 10 bases identical to TRBD2. The TCR was taken from a girl aged 5-17 years with multiple sclerosis. The CDR3 reads CASSYSRLAGYRADTQYF. The CDR3 nucleotides read TGTGCCAGCAGCTACAGCCGACTAGCGGGTTATAGGGCAGATACGCAGTATTTT.